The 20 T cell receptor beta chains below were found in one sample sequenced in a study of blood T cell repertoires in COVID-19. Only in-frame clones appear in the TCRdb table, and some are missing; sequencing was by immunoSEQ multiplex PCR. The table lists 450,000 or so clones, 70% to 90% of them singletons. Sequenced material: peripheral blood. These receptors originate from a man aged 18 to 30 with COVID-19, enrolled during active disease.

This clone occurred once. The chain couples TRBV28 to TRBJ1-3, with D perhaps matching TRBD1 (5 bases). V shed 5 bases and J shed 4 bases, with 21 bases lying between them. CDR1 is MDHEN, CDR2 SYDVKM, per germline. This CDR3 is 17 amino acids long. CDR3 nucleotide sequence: TGTGCCAGCAGTCCCATGGAAAGGACAAGACCCGGAAACACCATATATTTT. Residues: CASSPMERTRPGNTIYF.

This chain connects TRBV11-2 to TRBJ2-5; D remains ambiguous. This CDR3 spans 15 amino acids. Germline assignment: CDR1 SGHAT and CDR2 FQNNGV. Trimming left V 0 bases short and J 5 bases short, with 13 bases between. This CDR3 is CASSLDLGVGETQYF. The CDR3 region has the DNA TGTGCCAGCAGCTTAGATCTCGGTGTCGGGGAGACCCAGTACTTC.

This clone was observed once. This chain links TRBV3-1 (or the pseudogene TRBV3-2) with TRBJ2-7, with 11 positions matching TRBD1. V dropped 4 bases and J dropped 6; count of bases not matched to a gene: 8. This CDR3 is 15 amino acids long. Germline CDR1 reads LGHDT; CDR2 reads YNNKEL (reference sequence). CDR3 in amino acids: CASSLPGTGGLEQYF. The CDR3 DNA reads TGTGCCAGCAGCCTTCCCGGGACAGGGGGTCTCGAGCAGTACTTC.

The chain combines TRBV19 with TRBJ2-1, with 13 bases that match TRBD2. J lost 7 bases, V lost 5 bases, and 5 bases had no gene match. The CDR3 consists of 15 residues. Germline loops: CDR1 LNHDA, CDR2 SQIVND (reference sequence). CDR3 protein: CASSRGLAGLNEQFF. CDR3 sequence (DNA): TGTGCCAGTAGTCGGGGACTAGCGGGACTTAATGAGCAGTTCTTC.

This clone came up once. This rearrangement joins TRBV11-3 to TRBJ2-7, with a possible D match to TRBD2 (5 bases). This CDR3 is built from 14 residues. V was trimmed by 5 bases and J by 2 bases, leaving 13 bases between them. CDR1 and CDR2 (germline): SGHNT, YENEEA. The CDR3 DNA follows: TGTGCCAGCAGCCGTCCGGGAACAACCTACGAGCAGTACTTC. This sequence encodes CASSRPGTTYEQYF. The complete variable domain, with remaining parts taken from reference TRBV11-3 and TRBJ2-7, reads EAGVVQSPRYKIIEKKQPVAFWCNPISGHNTLYWYLQNLGQGPELLIRYENEEAVDDSQLPKDRFSAERLKGVDSTLKIQPAELGDSAVYLCASSRPGTTYEQYFGPGTRLTVT.

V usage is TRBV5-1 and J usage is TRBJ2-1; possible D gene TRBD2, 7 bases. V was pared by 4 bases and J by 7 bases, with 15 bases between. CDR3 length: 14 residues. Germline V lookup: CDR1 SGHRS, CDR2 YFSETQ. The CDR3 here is CASSAGGRGNEQFF. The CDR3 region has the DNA TGCGCCAGCAGCGCTGGGGGGCGGGGGAATGAGCAGTTCTTC.

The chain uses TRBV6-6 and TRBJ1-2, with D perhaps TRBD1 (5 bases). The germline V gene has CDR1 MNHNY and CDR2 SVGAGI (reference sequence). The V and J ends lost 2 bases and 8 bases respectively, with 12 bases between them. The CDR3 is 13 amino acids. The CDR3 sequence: CASSYVGLGGYTF. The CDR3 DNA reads TGTGCCAGCAGTTACGTGGGACTGGGGGGCTACACCTTC.

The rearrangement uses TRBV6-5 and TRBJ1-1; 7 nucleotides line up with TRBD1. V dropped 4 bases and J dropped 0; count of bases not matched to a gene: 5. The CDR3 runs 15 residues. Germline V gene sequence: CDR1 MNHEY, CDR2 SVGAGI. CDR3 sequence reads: CASSFSTGLNTEAFF. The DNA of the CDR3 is TGTGCCAGCAGTTTCTCGACAGGGCTGAACACTGAAGCTTTCTTT.

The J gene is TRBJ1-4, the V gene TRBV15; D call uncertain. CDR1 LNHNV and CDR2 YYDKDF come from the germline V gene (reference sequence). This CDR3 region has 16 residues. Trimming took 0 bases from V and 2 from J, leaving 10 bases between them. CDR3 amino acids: CATSRDQPGTNEKLFF. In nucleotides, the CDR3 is TGTGCCACCAGCAGAGATCAACCGGGTACTAATGAAAAACTGTTTTTT. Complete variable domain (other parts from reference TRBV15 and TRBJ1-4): DAMVIQNPRYQVTQFGKPVTLSCSQTLNHNVMYWYQQKSSQAPKLLFHYYDKDFNNEADTPDNFQSRRPNTSFCFLDIRSPGLGDTAMYLCATSRDQPGTNEKLFFGSGTQLSVL.

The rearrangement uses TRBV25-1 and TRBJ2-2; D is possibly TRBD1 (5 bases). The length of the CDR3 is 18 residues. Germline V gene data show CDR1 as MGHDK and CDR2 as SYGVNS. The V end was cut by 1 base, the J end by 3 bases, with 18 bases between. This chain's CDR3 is CASSEFRTSTIDTGELFF. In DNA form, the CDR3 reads TGTGCCAGCAGTGAATTTCGGACAAGCACGATCGACACCGGGGAGCTGTTTTTT.

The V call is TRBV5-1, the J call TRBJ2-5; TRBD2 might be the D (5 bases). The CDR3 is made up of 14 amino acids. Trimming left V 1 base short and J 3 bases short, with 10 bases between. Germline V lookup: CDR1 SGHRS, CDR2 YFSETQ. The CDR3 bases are TGCGCCAGCAGCTTGTTTAGCGTGGAAGAGACCCAGTACTTC. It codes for CASSLFSVEETQYF.

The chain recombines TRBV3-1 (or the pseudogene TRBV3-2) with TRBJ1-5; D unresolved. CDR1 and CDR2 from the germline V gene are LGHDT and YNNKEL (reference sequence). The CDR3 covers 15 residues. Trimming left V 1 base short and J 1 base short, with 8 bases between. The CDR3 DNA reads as TGTGCCAGCAGCCAAGCCGGTCTGAGCAATCAGCCCCAGCATTTT. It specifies CASSQAGLSNQPQHF.

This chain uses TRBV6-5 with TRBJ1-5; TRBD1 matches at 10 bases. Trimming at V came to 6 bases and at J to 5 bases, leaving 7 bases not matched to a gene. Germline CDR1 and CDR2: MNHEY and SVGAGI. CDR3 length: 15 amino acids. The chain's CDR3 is CASRSPGTGDQPQHF. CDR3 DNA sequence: TGTGCCAGCAGAAGTCCCGGGACAGGGGATCAGCCCCAGCATTTT.

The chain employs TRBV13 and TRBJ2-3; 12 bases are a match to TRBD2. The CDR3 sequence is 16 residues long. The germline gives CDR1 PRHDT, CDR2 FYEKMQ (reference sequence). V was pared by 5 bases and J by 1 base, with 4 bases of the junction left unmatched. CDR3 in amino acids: CASSLAGGGRTDTQYF. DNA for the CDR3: TGTGCCAGCAGCCTAGCGGGAGGGGGGCGCACAGATACGCAGTATTTT.

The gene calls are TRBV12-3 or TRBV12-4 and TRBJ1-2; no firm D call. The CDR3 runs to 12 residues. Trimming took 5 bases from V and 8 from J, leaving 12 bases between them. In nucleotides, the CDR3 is TGTGCCAGCAGTGGGAGTGGTCGCGGCTACACCTTC. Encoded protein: CASSGSGRGYTF.

The CDR3 reads CASSEWTGYEQYF. The CDR3 DNA reads TGTGCCAGCAGTGAGTGGACAGGGTACGAGCAGTACTTC. V is TRBV2 and J is TRBJ2-7; 8 bases match TRBD1. The germline CDR1 and CDR2 sequences are SNHLY and FYNNEI. This CDR3 contains 13 residues. V trimming: 3 bases; J trimming: 4 bases; junction bases outside the gene matches: 2.

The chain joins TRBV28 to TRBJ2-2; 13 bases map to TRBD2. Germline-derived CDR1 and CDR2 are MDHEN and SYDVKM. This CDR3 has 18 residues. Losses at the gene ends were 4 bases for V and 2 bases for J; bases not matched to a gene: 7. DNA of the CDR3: TGTGCCAGCAGTTCTTTCAGACTAGCGGGAGGTAACACCGGGGAGCTGTTTTTT. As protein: CASSSFRLAGGNTGELFF.

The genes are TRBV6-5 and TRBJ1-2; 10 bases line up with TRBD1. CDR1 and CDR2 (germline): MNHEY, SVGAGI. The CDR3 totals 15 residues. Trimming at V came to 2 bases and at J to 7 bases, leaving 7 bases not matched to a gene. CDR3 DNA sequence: TGTGCCAGCAGTTACGATGACAGGGGGCTTGGTGGCTACACCTTC. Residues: CASSYDDRGLGGYTF.

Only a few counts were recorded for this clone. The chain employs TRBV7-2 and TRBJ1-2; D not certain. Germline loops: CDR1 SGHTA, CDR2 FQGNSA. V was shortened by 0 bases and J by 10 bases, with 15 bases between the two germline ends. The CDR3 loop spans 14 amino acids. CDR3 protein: CASSLATPTVAYTF. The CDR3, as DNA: TGTGCCAGCAGCTTAGCCACGCCCACAGTGGCCTACACCTTC.

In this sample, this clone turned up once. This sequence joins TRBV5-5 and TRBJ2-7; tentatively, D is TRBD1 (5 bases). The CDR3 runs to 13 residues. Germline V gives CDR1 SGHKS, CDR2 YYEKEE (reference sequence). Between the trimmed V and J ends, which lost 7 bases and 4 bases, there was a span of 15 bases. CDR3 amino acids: CASGPGLEYEQYF. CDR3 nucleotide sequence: TGTGCCAGCGGGCCAGGGTTAGAGTACGAGCAGTACTTC.